The 9 T cell receptor beta chains presented below share a single source sample, sequenced in a study of cytomegalovirus exposure and HLA in healthy donors. Researchers ran the PCR with 60 Vbeta and 13 Jbeta primers. Repertoires were generated with immunoSEQ multiplex PCR, while TCRdb's copy carries only in-frame clones and drops some. The sample includes 100,000 to 150,000 clones, about two thirds of them seen just once. The sample comprised PBMCs. Every receptor here comes from a man aged 35-49 years in good health and CMV-seropositive.

The chain has TRBV7-8 and TRBJ1-2; D unclear. Germline-derived CDR1 and CDR2 are SGHVS and FQNEAQ. The V end lost 1 base, the J end lost 2 bases, and 8 bases lay between the germline ends. The CDR3 has 14 amino acids. CDR3 DNA sequence: TGTGCCAGCAGCTTAGGGGCCAGGAACTATGGCTACACCTTC. Its protein product is CASSLGARNYGYTF.

This chain connects TRBV11-3 to TRBJ2-2; tentatively, D is TRBD1 (5 bases). V dropped 2 bases and J dropped 2 bases, with 15 bases sitting between them. Germline V CDR1 and CDR2: SGHNT, YENEEA. The CDR3 totals 17 residues. The CDR3 sequence is CASSLTVGAGNTGELFF. The CDR3 nucleotides are TGTGCCAGCAGCTTAACCGTTGGGGCAGGCAACACCGGGGAGCTGTTTTTT.

This chain connects TRBV16 to TRBJ2-7, with 8 bases fitting TRBD2. After removal of 4 bases from V and 7 bases from J, the junction contained 15 bases not matched to a gene. Germline V gene lookup returns CDR1 KGHSY and CDR2 FQNENV. This CDR3 has 16 amino acids. CDR3 protein: CASSPTVSGNHGEQYF. The CDR3 nucleotides are TGTGCCAGCAGCCCTACGGTTAGCGGGAACCATGGGGAGCAGTACTTC.

The V gene is TRBV9, the J gene TRBJ2-1; D might be TRBD2 (6 bases). The CDR3 is made up of 12 amino acids. Trimming stripped 3 bases from V and 9 bases from J, with 10 bases between. Germline CDR1 and CDR2: SGDLS and YYNGEE. The DNA for the CDR3 is TGTGCCAGCAGCGGCACGGGGGTTGAGCAGTTCTTC. This translates into CASSGTGVEQFF.

The CDR3: CASSRQGSETQYF. The CDR3 DNA sequence: TGTGCCAGCAGTAGACAGGGGTCAGAGACCCAGTACTTC. The genes are TRBV6-5 and TRBJ2-5, with 8 nucleotides matching TRBD1. The V segment lost 5 bases and the J segment 4 bases; nucleotides outside the gene matches: 3. The CDR3 extends over 13 amino acids. Germline CDR1 and CDR2: MNHEY and SVGAGI.

The V gene is TRBV29-1, the J gene TRBJ2-2; D might be TRBD2 (6 bases). The V and J ends lost 5 bases and 6 bases respectively, with 16 bases between them. This CDR3 has 14 residues. Germline V gene sequence: CDR1 SQVTM, CDR2 ANQGSEA. CDR3 sequence (DNA): TGCAGCGTTCGCCGGGAGAGCCTCTCCGGGGAGCTGTTTTTT. Amino acid sequence: CSVRRESLSGELFF.

Details on this clone: A single base separates this from a much larger clone, so it may be a read error. The same CDR3 is also encoded by other DNA sequences in this sample. J is TRBJ1-1 and V is TRBV6-5; 7 positions match TRBD1. Germline V CDR1 and CDR2: MNHEY, SVGAGI. The CDR3 extends over 13 amino acids. V shed 6 bases, J shed 1 base, and the junction held 2 bases outside the gene matches. CDR3 coding DNA: TGTGCCAGCAGCCGACAGGGGAACACTGAAGCTTTCTTT. Translated: CASSRQGNTEAFF.

This rearrangement joins TRBV5-1 to TRBJ2-7, with D perhaps matching TRBD1 (5 bases). Trimming left V 4 bases short and J 6 bases short, with 20 bases between. Germline V gene data show CDR1 as SGHRS and CDR2 as YFSETQ. The CDR3 is 15 amino acids. DNA for the CDR3: TGCGCCAGCAGCGGCAACTCAGGGATGGGAATCGAGCAGTACTTC. Encoded protein: CASSGNSGMGIEQYF.

This clone was observed a few times. The chain employs TRBV7-2 and TRBJ1-1, with D tentatively TRBD1 (6 bases). CDR1 and CDR2 from the germline V gene are SGHTA and FQGNSA. The V end was cut by 4 bases, the J end by 4 bases, with 22 bases between. The length of the CDR3 is 17 residues. CDR3 loop: CASSSQGGFTDPTEAFF. The DNA for the CDR3 is TGTGCCAGCAGCTCGCAAGGGGGATTTACGGATCCCACTGAAGCTTTCTTT.